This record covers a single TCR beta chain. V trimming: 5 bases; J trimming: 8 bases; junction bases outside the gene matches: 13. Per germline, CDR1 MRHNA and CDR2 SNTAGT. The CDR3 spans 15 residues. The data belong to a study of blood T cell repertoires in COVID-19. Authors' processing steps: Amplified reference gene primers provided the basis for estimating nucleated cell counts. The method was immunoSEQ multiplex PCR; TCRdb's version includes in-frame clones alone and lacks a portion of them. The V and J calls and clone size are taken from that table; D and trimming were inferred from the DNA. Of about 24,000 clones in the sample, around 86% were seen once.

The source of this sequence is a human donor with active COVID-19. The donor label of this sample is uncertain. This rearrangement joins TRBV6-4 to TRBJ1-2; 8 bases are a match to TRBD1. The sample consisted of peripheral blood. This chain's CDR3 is CASSQTRTGMGGYTF. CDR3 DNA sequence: TGTGCCAGCAGTCAGACCCGGACAGGGATGGGGGGCTACACCTTC.